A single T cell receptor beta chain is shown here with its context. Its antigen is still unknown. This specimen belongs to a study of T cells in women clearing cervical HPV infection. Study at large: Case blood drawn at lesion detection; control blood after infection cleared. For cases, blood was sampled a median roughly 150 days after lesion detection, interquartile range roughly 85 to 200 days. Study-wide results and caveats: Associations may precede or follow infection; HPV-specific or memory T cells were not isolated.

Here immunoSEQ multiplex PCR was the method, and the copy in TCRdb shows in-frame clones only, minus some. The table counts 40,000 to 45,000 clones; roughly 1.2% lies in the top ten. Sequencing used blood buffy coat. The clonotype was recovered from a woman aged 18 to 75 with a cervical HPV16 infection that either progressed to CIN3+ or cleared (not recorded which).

The CDR3 loop reads CASSFYAGVSYNEQFF. The DNA read from the CDR3 is TGTGCCAGCAGTTTTTACGCGGGAGTTTCCTACAATGAG. The chain recombines TRBV6-2 or TRBV6-3 with TRBJ2-1; TRBD2 matches at 7 bases. The sequence runs out 3 residues before the end of the CDR3; the remainder is reconstructed from the germline J gene. Germline assignment: CDR1 MNHEY and CDR2 SVGEGT. The CDR3 is made up of 16 amino acids. The V gene end was trimmed by 4 bases and the J gene end by 1 base; junction bases not matched to a gene: 7.